These 7 T cell receptor beta chains were all obtained from the same sample, sequenced in a study of control samples from healthy donors and cancer patients. Assay used: immunoSEQ multiplex PCR; TCRdb lists only in-frame clones, some missing. The table includes fewer than 20,000 clones, about 82% detected once. The sequencing sample was made of PBMCs. These receptors all come from a woman in her seventies with colorectal cancer.

The table lists this clone with a count of one. This chain joins TRBV7-3 and TRBJ2-2; D is possibly TRBD2 (6 bases). Germline values: CDR1 SGHTA, CDR2 FQGTGA. This CDR3 spans 14 amino acids. The V end was cut by 4 bases, the J end by 2 bases, with 8 bases between. CDR3: CASSSGTNTGELFF. As DNA, the CDR3 is TGTGCCAGCAGCTCCGGGACTAACACCGGGGAGCTGTTTTTT.

The J gene is TRBJ2-1, the V gene TRBV20-1, with D maybe TRBD1 (5 bases). Germline V gene sequence: CDR1 DFQATT, CDR2 SNEGSKA (reference sequence). The CDR3 length is 12 residues. The germline V and J ends were trimmed by 3 bases and 9 bases, with 12 bases remaining between them. CDR3 DNA sequence: TGCAGTGCTAGTCGGCAGGGTTTTGAGCAGTTCTTC. Protein product: CSASRQGFEQFF.

This sequence joins TRBV29-1 and TRBJ1-1; D remains ambiguous. Trimming cost V 1 base and J 13 bases, with 13 bases left between them. The germline V gene encodes CDR1 SQVTM and CDR2 ANQGSEA. The CDR3 extends over 11 amino acids. For the CDR3, the DNA is TGCAGCGTTGAAGTGGGTAAACGGGGTTTCTTT. It encodes CSVEVGKRGFF.

The chain joins TRBV7-2 to TRBJ2-1; 8 bases fit TRBD2. V gave up 4 bases and J gave up 3 bases; unmatched junction bases: 2. CDR3 length: 14 amino acids. Germline CDR1 and CDR2: SGHTA and FQGNSA. The CDR3 region is CASSSLAVYNEQFF. The CDR3 DNA follows: TGTGCCAGCAGCTCACTAGCGGTCTACAATGAGCAGTTCTTC.

The V and J genes are TRBV6-5 and TRBJ1-2; D may be TRBD1 (5 bases). The CDR3 extends over 13 amino acids. Trimming shortened V by 6 bases and J by 7 bases, and 15 bases separated the two germline ends. Germline values: CDR1 MNHEY, CDR2 SVGAGI. Written as DNA, the CDR3 is TGTGCCAGCAGCCCGGGACTGACTGGTGGCTACACCTTC. Amino acids: CASSPGLTGGYTF.

The genes are TRBV3-1 (or the pseudogene TRBV3-2) and TRBJ2-3; 8 bases match TRBD2. This CDR3 has 15 amino acids. Germline lookup yields CDR1 LGHDT and CDR2 YNNKEL (reference sequence). The V gene end was trimmed by 10 bases and the J gene end by 0 bases; junction bases not matched to a gene: 9. CDR3 nucleotides: TGTGCCACAGGGGAATTAGCGGGGAGCACAGATACGCAGTATTTT. Residues: CATGELAGSTDTQYF.

The V gene is TRBV28, the J gene TRBJ2-1; D remains unclear. The ends were cut back, 2 bases at V and 3 bases at J, with 8 bases in the middle. The CDR3 spans 14 residues. Germline V CDR1 and CDR2: MDHEN, SYDVKM. In nucleotides, the CDR3 is TGTGCCAGCAGTTTACGGCGGAGCTACAATGAGCAGTTCTTC. This sequence encodes CASSLRRSYNEQFF.